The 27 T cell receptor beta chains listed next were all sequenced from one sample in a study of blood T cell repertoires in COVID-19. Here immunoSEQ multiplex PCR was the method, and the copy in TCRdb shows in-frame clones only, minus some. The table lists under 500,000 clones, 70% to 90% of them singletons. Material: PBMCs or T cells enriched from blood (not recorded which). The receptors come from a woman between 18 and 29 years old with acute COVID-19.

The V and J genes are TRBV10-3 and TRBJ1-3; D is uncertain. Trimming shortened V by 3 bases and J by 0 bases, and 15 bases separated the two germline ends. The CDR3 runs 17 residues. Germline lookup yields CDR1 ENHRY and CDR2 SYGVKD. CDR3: CAISEPATQYSGNTIYF. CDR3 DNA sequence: TGTGCCATCAGTGAACCCGCGACACAATACTCTGGAAACACCATATATTTT.

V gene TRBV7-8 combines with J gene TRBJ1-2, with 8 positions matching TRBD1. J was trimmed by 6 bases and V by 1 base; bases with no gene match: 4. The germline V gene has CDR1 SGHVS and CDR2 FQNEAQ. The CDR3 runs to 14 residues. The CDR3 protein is CASSLGPGGDGYTF. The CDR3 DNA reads TGTGCCAGCAGCTTAGGTCCAGGGGGCGATGGCTACACCTTC.

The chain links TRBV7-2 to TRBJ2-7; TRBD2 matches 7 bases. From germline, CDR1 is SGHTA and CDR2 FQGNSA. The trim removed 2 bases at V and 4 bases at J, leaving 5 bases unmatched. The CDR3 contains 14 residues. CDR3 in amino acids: CASSLREGLYEQYF. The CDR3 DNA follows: TGTGCCAGCAGCTTAAGGGAGGGCCTGTACGAGCAGTACTTC.

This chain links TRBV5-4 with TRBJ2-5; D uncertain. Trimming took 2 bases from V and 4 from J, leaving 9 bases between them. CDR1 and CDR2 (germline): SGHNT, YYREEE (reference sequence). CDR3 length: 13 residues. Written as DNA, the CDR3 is TGTGCCAGCAGCTTCAATGTAGCAGAGACCCAGTACTTC. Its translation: CASSFNVAETQYF.

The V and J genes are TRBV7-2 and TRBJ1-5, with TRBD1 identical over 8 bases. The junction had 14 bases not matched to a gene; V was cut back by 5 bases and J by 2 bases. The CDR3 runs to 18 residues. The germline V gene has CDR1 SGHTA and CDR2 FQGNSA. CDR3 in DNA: TGTGCCAGCAGCCCTGGGGCACAGGGGGTTGGGGGCAATCAGCCCCAGCATTTT. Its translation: CASSPGAQGVGGNQPQHF.

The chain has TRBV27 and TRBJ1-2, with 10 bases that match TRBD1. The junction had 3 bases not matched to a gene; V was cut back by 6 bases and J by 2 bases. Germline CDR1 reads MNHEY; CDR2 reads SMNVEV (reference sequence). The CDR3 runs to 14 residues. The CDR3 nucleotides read TGTGCCAGCAGGCCGGGACAGGGGAACTATGGCTACACCTTC. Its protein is CASRPGQGNYGYTF.

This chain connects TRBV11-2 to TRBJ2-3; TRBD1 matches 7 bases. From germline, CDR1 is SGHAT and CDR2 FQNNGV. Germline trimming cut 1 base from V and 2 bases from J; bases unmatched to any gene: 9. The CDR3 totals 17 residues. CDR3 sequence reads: CASSLGPRQGITDTQYF. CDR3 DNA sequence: TGTGCCAGCAGCTTAGGGCCTAGACAGGGAATCACAGATACGCAGTATTTT.

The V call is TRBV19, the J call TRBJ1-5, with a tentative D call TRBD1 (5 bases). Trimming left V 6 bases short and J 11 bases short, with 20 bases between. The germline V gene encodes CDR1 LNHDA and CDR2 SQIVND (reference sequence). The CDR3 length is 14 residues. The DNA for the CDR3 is TGTGCCAGTAGCAGTTATGGGGCTACGATGTCCCAGCATTTT. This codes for CASSSYGATMSQHF.

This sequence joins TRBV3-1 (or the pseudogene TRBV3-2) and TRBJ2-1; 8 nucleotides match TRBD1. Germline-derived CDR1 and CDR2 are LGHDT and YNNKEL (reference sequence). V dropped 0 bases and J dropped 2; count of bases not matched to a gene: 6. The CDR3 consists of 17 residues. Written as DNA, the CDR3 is TGTGCCAGCAGCCAAGATCGAGGGACAGGACCCTACAATGAGCAGTTCTTC. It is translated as CASSQDRGTGPYNEQFF.

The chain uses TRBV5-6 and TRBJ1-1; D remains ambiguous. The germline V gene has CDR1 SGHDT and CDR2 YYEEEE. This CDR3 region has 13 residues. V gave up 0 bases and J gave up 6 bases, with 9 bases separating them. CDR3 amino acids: CASSLGGGPEAFF. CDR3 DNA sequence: TGTGCCAGCAGCTTGGGCGGCGGCCCTGAAGCTTTCTTT.

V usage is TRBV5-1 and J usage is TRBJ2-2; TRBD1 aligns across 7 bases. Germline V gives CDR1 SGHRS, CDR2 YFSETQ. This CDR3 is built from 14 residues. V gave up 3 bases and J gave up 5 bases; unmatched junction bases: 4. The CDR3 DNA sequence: TGCGCCAGCAGCTCGATACAGGGGACCGGGGAGCTGTTTTTT. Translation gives CASSSIQGTGELFF.

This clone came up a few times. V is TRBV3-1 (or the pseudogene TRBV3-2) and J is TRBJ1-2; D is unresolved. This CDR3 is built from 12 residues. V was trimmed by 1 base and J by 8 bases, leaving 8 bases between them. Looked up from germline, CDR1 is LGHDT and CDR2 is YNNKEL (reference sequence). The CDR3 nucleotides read TGTGCCAGCAGCCAAGGGGCGAAAGGCTACACCTTC. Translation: CASSQGAKGYTF.

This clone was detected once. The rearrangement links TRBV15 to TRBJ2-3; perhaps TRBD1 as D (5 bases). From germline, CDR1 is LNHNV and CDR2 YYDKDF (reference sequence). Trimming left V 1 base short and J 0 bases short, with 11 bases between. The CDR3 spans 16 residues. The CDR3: CATSRVPGISTDTQYF. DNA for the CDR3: TGTGCCACCAGCAGAGTTCCAGGGATAAGCACAGATACGCAGTATTTT.

CDR3 DNA sequence: TGTGCCAGCAGTAATACATGGGACAGAAAAACTGAAGCTTTCTTT. Translated: CASSNTWDRKTEAFF. The chain carries TRBV6-5 and TRBJ1-1; 7 nucleotides match TRBD1. The germline V gene encodes CDR1 MNHEY and CDR2 SVGAGI. CDR3 length: 15 amino acids. V was pared by 5 bases and J by 5 bases, with 11 bases of the junction left unmatched.

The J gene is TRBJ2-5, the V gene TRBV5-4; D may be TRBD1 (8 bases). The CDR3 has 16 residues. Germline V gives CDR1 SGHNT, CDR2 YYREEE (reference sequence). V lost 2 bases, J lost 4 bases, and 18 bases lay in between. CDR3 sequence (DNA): TGTGCCAGCAGCTTTGGTGGGAACAGGGGGGGAGAGACCCAGTACTTC. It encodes CASSFGGNRGGETQYF.

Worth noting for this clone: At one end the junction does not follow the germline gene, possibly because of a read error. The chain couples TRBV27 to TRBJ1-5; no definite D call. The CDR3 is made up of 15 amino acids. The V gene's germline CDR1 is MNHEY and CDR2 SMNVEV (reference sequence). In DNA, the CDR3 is TGTGCCAGCAGTCTATCGGCTCTTAGCAATCAGCCCCAGCATTTT. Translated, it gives CASSLSALSNQPQHF.

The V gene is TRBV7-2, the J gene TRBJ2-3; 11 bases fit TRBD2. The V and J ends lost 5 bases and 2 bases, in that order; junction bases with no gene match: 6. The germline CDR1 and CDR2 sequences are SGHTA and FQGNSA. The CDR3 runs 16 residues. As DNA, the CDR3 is TGTGCCAGCAGCCCTGGACTAGCGGGTAACACAGATACGCAGTATTTT. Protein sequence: CASSPGLAGNTDTQYF.

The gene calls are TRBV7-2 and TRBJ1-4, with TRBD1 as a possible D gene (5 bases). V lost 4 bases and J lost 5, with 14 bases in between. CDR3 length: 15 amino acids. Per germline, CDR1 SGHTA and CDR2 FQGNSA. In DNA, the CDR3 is TGTGCCAGCAGCTGGTTGGGAAAGGGGAATGAAAAACTGTTTTTT. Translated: CASSWLGKGNEKLFF.

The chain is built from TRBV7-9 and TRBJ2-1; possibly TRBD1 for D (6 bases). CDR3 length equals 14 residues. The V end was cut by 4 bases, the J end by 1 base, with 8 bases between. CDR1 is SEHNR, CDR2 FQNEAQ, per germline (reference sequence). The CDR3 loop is CASSSGVSYNEQFF. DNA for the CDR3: TGTGCCAGCAGCTCAGGGGTGTCCTACAATGAGCAGTTCTTC.

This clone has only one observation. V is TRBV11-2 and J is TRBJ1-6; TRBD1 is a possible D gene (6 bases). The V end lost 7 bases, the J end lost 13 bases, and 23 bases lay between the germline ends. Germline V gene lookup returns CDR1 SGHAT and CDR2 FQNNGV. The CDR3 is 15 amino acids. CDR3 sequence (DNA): TGTGCCAGCAAGCAACCGGGGGGCCCGCGGTACCCCCTCCACTTT. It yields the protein CASKQPGGPRYPLHF. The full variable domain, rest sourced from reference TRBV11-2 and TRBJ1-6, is EAGVAQSPRYKIIEKRQSVAFWCNPISGHATLYWYQQILGQGPKLLIQFQNNGVVDDSQLPKDRFSAERLKGVDSTLKIQPAKLEDSAVYLCASKQPGGPRYPLHFGNGTRLTVT.

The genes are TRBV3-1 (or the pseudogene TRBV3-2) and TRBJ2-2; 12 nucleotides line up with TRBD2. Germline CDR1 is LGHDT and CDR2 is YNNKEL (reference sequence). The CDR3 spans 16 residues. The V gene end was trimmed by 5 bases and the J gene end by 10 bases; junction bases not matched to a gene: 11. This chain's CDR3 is CASSSLLAGGPEELFF. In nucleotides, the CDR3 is TGTGCCAGCAGCTCCCTCCTAGCGGGAGGGCCTGAGGAGCTGTTTTTT.

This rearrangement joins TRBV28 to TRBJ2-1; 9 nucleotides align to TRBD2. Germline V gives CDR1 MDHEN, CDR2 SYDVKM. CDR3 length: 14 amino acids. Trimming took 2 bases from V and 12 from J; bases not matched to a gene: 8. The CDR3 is CASSLAGGRPRQFF. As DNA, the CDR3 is TGTGCCAGCAGTTTAGCGGGAGGGAGGCCGAGGCAGTTCTTC.

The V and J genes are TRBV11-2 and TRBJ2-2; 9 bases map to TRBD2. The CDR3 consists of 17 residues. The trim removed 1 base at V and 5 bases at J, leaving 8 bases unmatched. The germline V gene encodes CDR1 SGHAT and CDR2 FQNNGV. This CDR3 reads CASSLVVGLAPTGELFF. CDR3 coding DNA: TGTGCCAGCAGCTTAGTTGTCGGACTAGCGCCGACCGGGGAGCTGTTTTTT.

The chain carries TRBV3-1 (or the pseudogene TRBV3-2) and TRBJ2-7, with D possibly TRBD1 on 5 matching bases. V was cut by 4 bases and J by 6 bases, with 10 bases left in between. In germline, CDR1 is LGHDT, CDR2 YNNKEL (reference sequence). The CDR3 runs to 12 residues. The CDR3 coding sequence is TGTGCCAGCAGCCGACAGACCAGCGAGCAGTACTTC. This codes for CASSRQTSEQYF.

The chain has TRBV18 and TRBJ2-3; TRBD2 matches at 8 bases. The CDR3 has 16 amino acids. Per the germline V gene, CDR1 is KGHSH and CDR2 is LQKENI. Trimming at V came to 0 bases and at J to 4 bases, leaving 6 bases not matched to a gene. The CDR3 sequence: CASSPPGSRGADTQYF. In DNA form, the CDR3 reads TGTGCCAGCTCACCACCCGGTTCGCGGGGGGCAGATACGCAGTATTTT.

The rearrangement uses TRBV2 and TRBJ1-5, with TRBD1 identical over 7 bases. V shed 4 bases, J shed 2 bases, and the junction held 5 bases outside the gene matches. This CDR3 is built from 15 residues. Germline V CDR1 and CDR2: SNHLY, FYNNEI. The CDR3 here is CASSVTGVGNQPQHF. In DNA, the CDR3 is TGTGCCAGCAGTGTAACAGGGGTAGGCAATCAGCCCCAGCATTTT.

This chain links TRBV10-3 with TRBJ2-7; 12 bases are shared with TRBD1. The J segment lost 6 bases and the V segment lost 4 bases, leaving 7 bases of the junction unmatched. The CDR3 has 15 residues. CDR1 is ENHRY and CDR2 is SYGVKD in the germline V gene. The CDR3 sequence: CAISGGQGAPGEQYF. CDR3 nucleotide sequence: TGTGCCATCAGTGGGGGACAGGGGGCGCCGGGCGAGCAGTACTTC.